The entry below describes one TCR beta chain. This clone was observed once. The clone's antigen remains unknown. No qualities accompany the bases; no much larger clone lies one base away. TCRbeta CDR3 regions were amplified from genomic DNA using the immunoSEQ Assay, a bias-controlled multiplex PCR. The source study handled its data this way. Within the assay, amplification of reference gene primers was used to estimate how many nucleated cells each sample contained. To quantify the absolute abundance of each unique TCRbeta CDR3 rearrangement, sequence reads were collapsed and filtered. For each sample, productive Simpson clonality was calculated as the square root of Simpson's diversity index over productive rearrangements. Entries here come from immuneACCESS through TCRdb and include only in-frame sequences with V and J called. Some clones fail to appear in such tables; in the studies checked, an unresolved V gene covers under half of the shortfall, and the cause of the remainder is unknown. Clonal size and the V and J genes are those of that table, whereas D and trimming came from the DNA. The sample contains about 150,000 clones, 80% to 85% of them found a single time. The top ten hold roughly an eighth of the sample.

The record originates from a study of blood T cell repertoires in COVID-19 (dated by TCRdb to about 2020). The study in broad terms: Collaborator samples came from the United States, Italy and Spain and covered acute and convalescent phases of COVID-19. The material from the prospective study consisted of cDNA or gDNA derived from T cells, B-cell-depleted T cells, or PBMCs. The dataset comprised deeply sampled blood TCRbeta repertoires from subjects exposed to, actively infected with, or recovered from COVID-19. The repertoires were released in a freely available public database intended as a resource for research on the immune response to SARS-CoV-2. Samples came from the ongoing ImmuneRACE study (first 160 participants) plus 1,254 subjects from 6 global collaborators. A de-identified subject ID, COVID-19 status, age in years and sex were almost always included in the sample metadata. Where available, HLA class I and class II types were obtained from metadata supplied by the sample provider rather than from assay-based typing.

Whole blood was collected in K2EDTA tubes by collaborating institutions according to the institutions' own protocols. For TCRbeta analysis, collaborators shipped samples as frozen whole blood, isolated PBMCs, or DNA extracted from either of those sample types. Summary of the overall study and its limitations: The amount of clinical and demographic metadata varied by source and participant and was provided uncurated.

V ends up 2 bases short and J 3 bases short, with an unmatched junction base count of 4. CDR1 and CDR2 are drawn from the germline V gene: MNHEY, SVGEGT. The CDR3 starts with the cysteine, ends with the phenylalanine, and has 15 residues. Of all the DNA, just the CDR3 is kept, 45 bases in frame from base 1. The clonotype was recovered from a man younger than 30 with active or convalescent COVID-19. Sequenced input: peripheral blood. The rearrangement joined TRBV6-2 or TRBV6-3 to TRBJ2-7, with 10 bases matching TRBD1. The bases are TGTGCCAGCAGTTACCCGGGACAGGGGTTCTACGAGCAGTACTTC. This gives the protein CASSYPGQGFYEQYF.